The present entry profiles one T cell receptor beta chain with its context. The data originate from a study of blood T cell repertoires in COVID-19. Study-level background: The cDNA or gDNA used as material had been derived from T cells, B-cell-depleted T cells, or PBMCs.

How the authors handled the data: Amplification with reference gene primers provided the estimates of nucleated cell counts. Clones were read by immunoSEQ multiplex PCR, and TCRdb kept only the in-frame ones, dropping some. V, J and clone size are taken as reported in that table, and D and trimming were inferred from the DNA itself. The data contain 140,000 to 150,000 clones, around 85% of them singletons. The CDR3 loop spans 14 amino acids. Germline CDR1 is SGHRS and CDR2 is YFSETQ. Losses at the gene ends were 0 bases for V and 6 bases for J; bases not matched to a gene: 1. This receptor was obtained from a woman in her sixties with COVID-19, enrolled during active disease. V is TRBV5-1 and J is TRBJ1-4; TRBD1 matches 8 bases. The sample was peripheral blood. Here the CDR3 reads CASSLDRGDEKLFF. The CDR3 DNA follows: TGCGCCAGCAGCTTGGACAGGGGGGATGAAAAACTGTTTTTT.